Given below is one T cell receptor (beta chain) in context. The data were taken from a study of blood T cell repertoires in COVID-19. As for the study in general: From the United States, Italy and Spain came samples of acute and convalescent COVID-19.

Per the original data handling: Amplification of reference gene primers provided the estimated nucleated cell counts. Only in-frame clones appear in the TCRdb table, and some are missing; sequencing was by immunoSEQ multiplex PCR. That table furnishes V, J and clone size, whereas the DNA furnished D and trimming. Found here are some 220,000 clones, 80% to 90% of them singletons; the top ten hold 9.7%. V lost 1 base and J 2 bases, leaving 6 bases between the germline ends. Germline CDR1 SGHVS, CDR2 FQNEAQ. The CDR3 has 14 amino acids. This TCR derives from a man aged 50-60 years with active or convalescent COVID-19. What was sequenced was peripheral blood. The V call is TRBV7-8, the J call TRBJ1-5; perhaps TRBD1 as D (6 bases). DNA of the CDR3: TGTGCCAGCAGCTTAGGACAGGGCAATCAGCCCCAGCATTTT. Translating it yields CASSLGQGNQPQHF.